This TCR beta chain originates from a study of cytomegalovirus exposure and HLA in healthy donors. A note on this clone: The antigen is unknown.

The V end lost 3 bases, the J end lost 1 base, and 13 bases lay between the germline ends. CDR1 and CDR2 from the germline V gene are SGHRS and YFSETQ. This CDR3 region has 15 residues. PCR amplification relied on 60 Vbeta primers (plus 13 Jbeta primers). TCRdb's table, derived via immunoSEQ multiplex PCR, lists solely in-frame clones and lacks some. The sample records 100,000 or so clones, about 80% being singletons. Study findings and constraints: With high specificity and sensitivity, the classifier reportedly diagnosed cytomegalovirus status.

Material for sequencing was PBMCs. The receptor's source is a female donor in good health and CMV-seropositive. This rearrangement joins TRBV5-1 to TRBJ1-1, with D perhaps matching TRBD1 (5 bases). CDR3 region: CASSSSGTPNTEAFF. Written as DNA, the CDR3 is TGCGCCAGCAGCTCCTCCGGGACTCCGAACACTGAAGCTTTCTTT.